The clone carrying this T cell receptor beta chain was seen ten or more times. Exclusion followed for patients with uncontrolled infection, other autoimmune disease, pregnancy or lactation. This sample stems from a study of T cells in Graves' hyperthyroidism and ophthalmopathy. CDR1 and CDR2 (germline): DFQATT, SNEGSKA (reference sequence). Trimming at V came to 5 bases and at J to 5 bases, leaving 17 bases not matched to a gene. The length of the CDR3 is 17 residues. The CDR3 regions of TCR beta were amplified from RNA transcripts. A set of HTBI primers served as the primers for a first-round RT-PCR of the TCR CDR3. Each CDR3 protein is one row after TCRdb ran MiXCR on the multiplex PCR reads. Of 350,000 to 400,000 distinct CDR3 sequences listed, 14% are singletons.

Sequenced: blood. The chain joins TRBV20-1 to TRBJ2-5; 10 nucleotides line up with TRBD1. This TCR derives from a woman aged 60 to 75 with Graves' hyperthyroidism. The chain's CDR3 is CSAVDVLATGGGETQYF. The CDR3 nucleotides read TGCAGTGCTGTAGATGTATTGGCGACAGGGGGCGGGGAGACCCAGTACTTC.